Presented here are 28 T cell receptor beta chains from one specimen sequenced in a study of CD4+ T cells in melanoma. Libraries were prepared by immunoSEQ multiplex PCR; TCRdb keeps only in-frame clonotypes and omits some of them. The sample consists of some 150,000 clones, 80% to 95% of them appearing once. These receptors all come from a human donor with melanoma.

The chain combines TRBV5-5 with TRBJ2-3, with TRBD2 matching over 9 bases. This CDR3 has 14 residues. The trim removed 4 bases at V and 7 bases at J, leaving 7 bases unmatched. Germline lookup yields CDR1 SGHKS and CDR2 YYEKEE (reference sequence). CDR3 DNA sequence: TGTGCCAGCAGCAGGTTAGCGGGGGAAAATACGCAGTATTTT. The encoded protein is CASSRLAGENTQYF.

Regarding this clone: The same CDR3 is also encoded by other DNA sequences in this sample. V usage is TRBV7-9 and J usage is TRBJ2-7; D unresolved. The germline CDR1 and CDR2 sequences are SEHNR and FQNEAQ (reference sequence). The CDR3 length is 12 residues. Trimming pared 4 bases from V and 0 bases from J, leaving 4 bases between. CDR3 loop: CASSSNSYEQYF. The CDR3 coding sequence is TGTGCCAGCAGCTCGAACTCCTACGAGCAGTACTTC.

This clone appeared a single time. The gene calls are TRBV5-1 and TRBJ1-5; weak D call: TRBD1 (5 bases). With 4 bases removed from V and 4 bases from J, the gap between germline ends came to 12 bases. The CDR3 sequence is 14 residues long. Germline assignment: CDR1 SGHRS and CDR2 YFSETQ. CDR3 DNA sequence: TGCGCCAGCAGCCAGGGAGAAAGGAATCAGCCCCAGCATTTT. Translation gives CASSQGERNQPQHF.

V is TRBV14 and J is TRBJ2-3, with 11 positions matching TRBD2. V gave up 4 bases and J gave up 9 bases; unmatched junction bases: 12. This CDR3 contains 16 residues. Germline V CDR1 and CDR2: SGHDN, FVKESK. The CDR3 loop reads CASSLRTSGYIGTQYF. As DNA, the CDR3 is TGTGCCAGCAGCCTACGGACTAGCGGGTATATCGGGACGCAGTATTTT.

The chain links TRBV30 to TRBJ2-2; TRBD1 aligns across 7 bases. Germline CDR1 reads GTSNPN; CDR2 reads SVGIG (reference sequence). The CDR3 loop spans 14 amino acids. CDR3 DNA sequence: TGTGCAGGGGGCGGCCCGGCGAACACCGGGGAGCTGTTTTTT. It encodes CAGGGPANTGELFF.

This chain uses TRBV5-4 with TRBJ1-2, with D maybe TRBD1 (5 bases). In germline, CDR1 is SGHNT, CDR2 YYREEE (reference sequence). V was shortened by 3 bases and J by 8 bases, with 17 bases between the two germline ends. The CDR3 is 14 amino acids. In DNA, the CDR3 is TGTGCCAGCAGCTGGGGCCGGGGTTATGAGGGCTACACCTTC. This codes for CASSWGRGYEGYTF.

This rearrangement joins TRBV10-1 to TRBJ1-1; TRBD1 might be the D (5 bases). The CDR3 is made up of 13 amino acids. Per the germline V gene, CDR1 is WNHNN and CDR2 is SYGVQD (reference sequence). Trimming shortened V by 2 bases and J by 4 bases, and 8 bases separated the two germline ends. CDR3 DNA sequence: TGCGCCAGCAGTGAGGAGGGGTCCACTGAAGCTTTCTTT. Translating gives CASSEEGSTEAFF.

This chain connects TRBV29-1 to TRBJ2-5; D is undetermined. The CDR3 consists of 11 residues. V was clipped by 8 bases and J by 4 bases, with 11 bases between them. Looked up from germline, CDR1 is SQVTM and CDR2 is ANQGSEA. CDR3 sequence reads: CSFPFLETQYF. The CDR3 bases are TGCAGCTTCCCCTTCCTAGAGACCCAGTACTTC.

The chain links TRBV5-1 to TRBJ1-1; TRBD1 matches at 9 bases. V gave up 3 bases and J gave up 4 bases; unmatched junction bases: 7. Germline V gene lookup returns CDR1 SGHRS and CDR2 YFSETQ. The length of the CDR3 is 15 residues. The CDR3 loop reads CASSWGDRALTEAFF. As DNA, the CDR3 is TGCGCCAGCAGCTGGGGGGACAGGGCGCTCACTGAAGCTTTCTTT. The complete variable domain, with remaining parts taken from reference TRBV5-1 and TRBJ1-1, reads KAGVTQTPRYLIKTRGQQVTLSCSPISGHRSVSWYQQTPGQGLQFLFEYFSETQRNKGNFPGRFSGRQFSNSRSEMNVSTLELGDSALYLCASSWGDRALTEAFFGQGTRLTVV.

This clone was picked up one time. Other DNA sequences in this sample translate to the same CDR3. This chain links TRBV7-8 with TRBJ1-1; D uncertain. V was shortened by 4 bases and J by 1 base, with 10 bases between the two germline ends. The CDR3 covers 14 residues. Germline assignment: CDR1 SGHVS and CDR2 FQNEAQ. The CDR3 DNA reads TGTGCCAGCAGCTCCCGGACGGGGAACACTGAAGCTTTCTTT. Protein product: CASSSRTGNTEAFF.

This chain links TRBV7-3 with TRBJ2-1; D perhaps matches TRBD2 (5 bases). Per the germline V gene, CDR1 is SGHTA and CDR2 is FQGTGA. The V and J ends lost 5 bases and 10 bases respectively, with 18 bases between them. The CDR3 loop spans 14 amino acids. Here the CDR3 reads CASSPLAGSGEQFF. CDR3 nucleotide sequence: TGTGCCAGCAGCCCCCTGGCGGGTTCGGGCGAGCAGTTCTTC. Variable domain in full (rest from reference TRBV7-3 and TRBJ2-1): GAGVSQTPSNKVTEKGKYVELRCDPISGHTALYWYRQSLGQGPEFLIYFQGTGAADDSGLPNDRFFAVRPEGSVSTLKIQRTERGDSAVYLCASSPLAGSGEQFFGPGTRLTVL.

The CDR3 sequence: CASSPSVGGTGELFF. The CDR3, as DNA: TGTGCCAGCTCACCCTCGGTCGGGGGAACCGGGGAGCTGTTTTTT. The chain combines TRBV18 with TRBJ2-2; perhaps TRBD2 as D (6 bases). The germline gives CDR1 KGHSH, CDR2 LQKENI. The CDR3 contains 15 residues. Trimming left V 3 bases short and J 5 bases short, with 13 bases between.

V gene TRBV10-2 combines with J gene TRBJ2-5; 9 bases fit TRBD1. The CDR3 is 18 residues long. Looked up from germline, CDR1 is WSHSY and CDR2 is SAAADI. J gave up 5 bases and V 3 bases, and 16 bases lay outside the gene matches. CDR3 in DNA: TGCGCCAGCAGTGAACCCAATGCCGGGACAGGGTCCGGGGAGACCCAGTACTTC. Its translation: CASSEPNAGTGSGETQYF.

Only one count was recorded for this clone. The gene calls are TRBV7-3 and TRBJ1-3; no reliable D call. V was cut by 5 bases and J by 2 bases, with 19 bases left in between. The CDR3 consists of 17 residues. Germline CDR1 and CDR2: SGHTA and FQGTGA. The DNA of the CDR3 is TGTGCCAGCAGCCTACAACCTCCCTTCATGGCTGGAAACACCATATATTTT. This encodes CASSLQPPFMAGNTIYF.

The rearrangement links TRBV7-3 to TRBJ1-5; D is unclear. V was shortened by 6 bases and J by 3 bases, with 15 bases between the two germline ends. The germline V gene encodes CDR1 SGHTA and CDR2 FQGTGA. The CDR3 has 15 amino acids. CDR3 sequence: CASRSAGINNQPQHF. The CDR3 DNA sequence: TGTGCCAGCAGGTCCGCCGGGATCAACAATCAGCCCCAGCATTTT.

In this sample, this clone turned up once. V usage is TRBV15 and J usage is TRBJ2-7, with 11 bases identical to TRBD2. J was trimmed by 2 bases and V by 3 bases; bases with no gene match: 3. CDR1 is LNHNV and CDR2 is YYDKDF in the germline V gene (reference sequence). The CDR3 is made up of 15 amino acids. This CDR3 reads CATSRGSGGAYEQYF. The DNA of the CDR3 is TGTGCCACCAGCAGGGGTAGCGGGGGGGCCTACGAGCAGTACTTC.

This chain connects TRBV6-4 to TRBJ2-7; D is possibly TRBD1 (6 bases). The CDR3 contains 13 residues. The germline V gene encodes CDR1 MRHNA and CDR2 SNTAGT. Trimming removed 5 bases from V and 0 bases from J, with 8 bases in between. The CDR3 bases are TGTGCCAGCAGTCAGGACAGCTCCTACGAGCAGTACTTC. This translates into CASSQDSSYEQYF.

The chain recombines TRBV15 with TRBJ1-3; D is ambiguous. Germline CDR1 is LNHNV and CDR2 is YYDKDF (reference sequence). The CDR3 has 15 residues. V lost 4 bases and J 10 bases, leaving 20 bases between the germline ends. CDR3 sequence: CATSTKGTRARTIYF. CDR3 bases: TGTGCCACCAGCACCAAGGGAACTCGGGCGAGGACCATATATTTT.

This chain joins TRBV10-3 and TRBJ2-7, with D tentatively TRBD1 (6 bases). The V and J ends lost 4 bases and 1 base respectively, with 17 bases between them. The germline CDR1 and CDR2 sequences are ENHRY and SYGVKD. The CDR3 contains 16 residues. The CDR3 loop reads CAISGGHPLQSYEQYF. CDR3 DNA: TGTGCCATCAGTGGGGGACATCCGCTCCAGTCCTACGAGCAGTACTTC.

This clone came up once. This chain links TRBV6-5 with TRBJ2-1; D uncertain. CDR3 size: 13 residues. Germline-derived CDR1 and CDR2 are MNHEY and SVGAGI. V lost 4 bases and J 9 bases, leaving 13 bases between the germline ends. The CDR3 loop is CASSFSLGSEQFF. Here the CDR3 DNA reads TGTGCCAGCAGTTTCAGTTTGGGGTCTGAGCAGTTCTTC.

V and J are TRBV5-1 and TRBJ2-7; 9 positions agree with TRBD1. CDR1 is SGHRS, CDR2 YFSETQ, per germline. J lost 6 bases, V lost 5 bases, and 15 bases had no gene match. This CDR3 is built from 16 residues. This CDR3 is CASRRDPGQGISEQYF. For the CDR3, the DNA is TGCGCCAGCAGGAGGGACCCGGGACAGGGAATATCCGAGCAGTACTTC. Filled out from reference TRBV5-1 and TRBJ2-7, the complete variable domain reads KAGVTQTPRYLIKTRGQQVTLSCSPISGHRSVSWYQQTPGQGLQFLFEYFSETQRNKGNFPGRFSGRQFSNSRSEMNVSTLELGDSALYLCASRRDPGQGISEQYFGPGTRLTVT.

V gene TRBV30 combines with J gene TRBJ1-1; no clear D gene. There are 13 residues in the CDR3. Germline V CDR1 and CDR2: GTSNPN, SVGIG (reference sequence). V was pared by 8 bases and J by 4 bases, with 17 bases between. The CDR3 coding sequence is TGTGCCGCCCGGGATGCTTGGGGCACTGAAGCTTTCTTT. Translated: CAARDAWGTEAFF.

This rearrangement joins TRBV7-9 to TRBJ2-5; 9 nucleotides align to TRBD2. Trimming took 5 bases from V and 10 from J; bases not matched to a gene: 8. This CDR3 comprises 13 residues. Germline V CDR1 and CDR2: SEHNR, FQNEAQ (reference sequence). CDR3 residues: CASSTASGEDQYF. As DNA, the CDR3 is TGTGCCAGCAGCACGGCTAGCGGGGAGGACCAGTACTTC.

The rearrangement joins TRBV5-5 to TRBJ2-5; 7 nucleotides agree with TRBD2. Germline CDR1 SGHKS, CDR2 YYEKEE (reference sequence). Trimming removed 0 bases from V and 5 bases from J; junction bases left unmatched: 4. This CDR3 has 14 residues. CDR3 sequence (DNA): TGTGCCAGCAGCTTGGGACTAGCTTTGGAGACCCAGTACTTC. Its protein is CASSLGLALETQYF.

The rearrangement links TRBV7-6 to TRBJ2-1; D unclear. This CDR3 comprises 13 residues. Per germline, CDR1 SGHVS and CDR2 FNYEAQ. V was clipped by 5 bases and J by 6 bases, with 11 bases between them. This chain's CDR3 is CASSLVWGNEQFF. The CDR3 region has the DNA TGTGCCAGCAGCCTTGTTTGGGGCAATGAGCAGTTCTTC.

The CDR3 DNA reads as TGTGCCAGCAGCTCCCGAGGGTCTGGGGACTACGAGCAGTACTTC. This sequence encodes CASSSRGSGDYEQYF. This rearrangement joins TRBV5-8 to TRBJ2-7, with D maybe TRBD2 (5 bases). Germline lookup yields CDR1 SGHTS and CDR2 YDEGEE. V was cut by 3 bases and J by 3 bases, with 16 bases left in between. The CDR3 has 15 residues.

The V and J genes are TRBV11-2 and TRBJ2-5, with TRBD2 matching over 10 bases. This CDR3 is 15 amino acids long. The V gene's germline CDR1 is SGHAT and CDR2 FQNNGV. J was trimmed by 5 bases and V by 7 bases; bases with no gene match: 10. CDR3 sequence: CASNHQRGGRETQYF. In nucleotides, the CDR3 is TGTGCCAGCAACCACCAGCGGGGGGGCCGGGAGACCCAGTACTTC.

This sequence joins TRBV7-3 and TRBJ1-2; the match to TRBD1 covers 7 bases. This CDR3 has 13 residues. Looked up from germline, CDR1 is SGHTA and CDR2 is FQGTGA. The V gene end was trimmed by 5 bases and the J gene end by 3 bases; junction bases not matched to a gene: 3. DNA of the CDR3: TGTGCCAGCAGCACCGACAGGGACTATGGCTACACCTTC. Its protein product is CASSTDRDYGYTF.